Presented here are 10 T cell receptor beta chains from one specimen sequenced in a study of OX40 agonist ivuxolimab in advanced cancers. Profiling relied on immunoSEQ multiplex PCR, and the TCRdb table lists in-frame clones only, not all of them. The top ten hold approximately 1.4% of the sample, which has around 34,000 clones, 80% to 85% seen once. Sequenced here: CD4+ or CD8+ T cells sorted from blood, sampled in a trial of the OX40 agonist ivuxolimab. These TCRs come from an adult with an advanced solid tumor such as melanoma, head and neck, liver or kidney cancer.

The chain has TRBV7-6 and TRBJ1-3, with TRBD1 as a possible D gene (5 bases). The CDR3 loop spans 14 amino acids. CDR1 and CDR2 (germline): SGHVS, FNYEAQ. V lost 4 bases and J 0 bases, leaving 7 bases between the germline ends. This CDR3 reads CASSSTASGNTIYF. The CDR3 nucleotides are TGTGCCAGCAGCTCGACAGCCTCTGGAAACACCATATATTTT.

The sample holds one count of this clone. This chain links TRBV7-3 with TRBJ2-5; D call uncertain. Germline V gives CDR1 SGHTA, CDR2 FQGTGA. The V end lost 0 bases, the J end lost 1 base, and 3 bases lay between the germline ends. The CDR3 consists of 13 residues. The CDR3: CASSLTAQETQYF. The CDR3 DNA reads as TGTGCCAGCAGCTTAACCGCCCAAGAGACCCAGTACTTC. Full variable domain (outside the CDR3, taken from reference TRBV7-3 and TRBJ2-5): GAGVSQTPSNKVTEKGKYVELRCDPISGHTALYWYRQSLGQGPEFLIYFQGTGAADDSGLPNDRFFAVRPEGSVSTLKIQRTERGDSAVYLCASSLTAQETQYFGPGTRLLVL.

The genes are TRBV10-3 and TRBJ1-1; D not resolved. The CDR3 is 13 amino acids. The V and J ends lost 9 bases and 0 bases respectively, with 11 bases between them. The germline CDR1 and CDR2 sequences are ENHRY and SYGVKD. CDR3 in amino acids: CAIRPGLNTEAFF. CDR3 bases: TGTGCCATACGACCGGGTTTGAACACTGAAGCTTTCTTT.

The chain is built from TRBV27 and TRBJ1-5, with 11 bases fitting TRBD1. The CDR3 length is 17 residues. CDR1 and CDR2 (germline): MNHEY, SMNVEV (reference sequence). Germline trimming cut 3 bases from V and 0 bases from J; bases unmatched to any gene: 4. The CDR3 coding sequence is TGTGCCAGCAGTTTTCGGGACAGGGGGTATAGCAATCAGCCCCAGCATTTT. Its protein product is CASSFRDRGYSNQPQHF.

The chain combines TRBV7-2 with TRBJ2-5; D gene uncertain. The CDR3 loop spans 14 amino acids. The germline V and J ends were trimmed by 1 base and 2 bases, with 8 bases remaining between them. From germline, CDR1 is SGHTA and CDR2 FQGNSA. CDR3 in amino acids: CASSLGLVQETQYF. DNA for the CDR3: TGTGCCAGCAGCTTAGGGCTAGTGCAAGAGACCCAGTACTTC.

The J gene is TRBJ1-1, the V gene TRBV7-2; the D is unclear. Per the germline V gene, CDR1 is SGHTA and CDR2 is FQGNSA. The CDR3 spans 14 residues. The V end was cut by 1 base, the J end by 5 bases, with 11 bases between. CDR3 sequence: CASSLVAVRTEAFF. The CDR3 DNA reads as TGTGCCAGCAGCTTAGTAGCCGTTAGGACTGAAGCTTTCTTT. Drawing the rest from reference TRBV7-2 and TRBJ1-1, the complete variable domain is GAGVSQSPSNKVTEKGKDVELRCDPISGHTALYWYRQSLGQGLEFLIYFQGNSAPDKSGLPSDRFSAERTGGSVSTLTIQRTQQEDSAVYLCASSLVAVRTEAFFGQGTRLTVV.

The chain recombines TRBV6-5 with TRBJ1-4; D uncertain. CDR3 length equals 8 residues. Germline CDR1 reads MNHEY; CDR2 reads SVGAGI. CDR3 DNA sequence: TGTGCAAGGGAAAAACTGTTTTTT. Translation gives CAREKLFF.

J is TRBJ2-7 and V is TRBV28; D may match TRBD1 or TRBD2 (6 bases each). This CDR3 is 14 amino acids long. CDR1 is MDHEN and CDR2 is SYDVKM in the germline V gene. Trimming cost V 6 bases and J 6 bases, with 18 bases left between them. The CDR3: CASRDSLEGLEQYF. The CDR3, as DNA: TGTGCCAGCAGGGACAGTTTGGAGGGCCTCGAGCAGTACTTC.

The chain employs TRBV2 and TRBJ2-7; D not resolved. Germline CDR1 SNHLY, CDR2 FYNNEI. V lost 6 bases and J 3 bases, leaving 9 bases between the germline ends. This CDR3 spans 12 amino acids. The CDR3 sequence is CASRSAYYEQYF. In nucleotides, the CDR3 is TGTGCCAGCAGGTCGGCCTACTACGAGCAGTACTTC.

The chain recombines TRBV7-9 with TRBJ2-2; 8 nucleotides line up with TRBD2. The CDR3 is made up of 15 amino acids. J gave up 6 bases and V 3 bases, and 6 bases lay outside the gene matches. Germline values: CDR1 SEHNR, CDR2 FQNEAQ (reference sequence). The CDR3, as DNA: TGTGCCAGCAGCTTTGCTGCGGGGGGTCCCGGGGAGCTGTTTTTT. Translating it yields CASSFAAGGPGELFF.